This T cell receptor beta chain was profiled in a study of CD8 T cells in ankylosing spondylitis. Findings and limits, study-wide: There was a TCR beta motif, made of several highly homologous variants, that appeared characteristic of ankylosing spondylitis blood. Disease-linked clones displayed a CD8+ phenotype and appeared relatively rarely in peripheral blood.

A single record per CDR3 protein comes from TCRdb applying MiXCR to the 5' RACE reads. The table lists about 360,000 distinct CDR3 sequences, 20% to 25% of them singletons, with around 13% in the top ten. Germline loops: CDR1 SEHNR, CDR2 FQNEAQ (reference sequence). This CDR3 has 13 amino acids. Between the trimmed V and J ends, which lost 4 bases and 6 bases, there was a span of 10 bases. Worth noting for this clonotype: The antigen is not known.

The receptor's source is a male donor with ankylosing spondylitis or in good health (not recorded which). The sequencing input was blood, either unsorted or a sorted T cell fraction (not recorded which). The genes are TRBV7-9 and TRBJ2-1, with D tentatively TRBD1 (5 bases). CDR3 region: CASSSRQSNEQFF. The CDR3 DNA is TGTGCCAGCAGCTCTCGACAGAGCAATGAGCAGTTCTTC.